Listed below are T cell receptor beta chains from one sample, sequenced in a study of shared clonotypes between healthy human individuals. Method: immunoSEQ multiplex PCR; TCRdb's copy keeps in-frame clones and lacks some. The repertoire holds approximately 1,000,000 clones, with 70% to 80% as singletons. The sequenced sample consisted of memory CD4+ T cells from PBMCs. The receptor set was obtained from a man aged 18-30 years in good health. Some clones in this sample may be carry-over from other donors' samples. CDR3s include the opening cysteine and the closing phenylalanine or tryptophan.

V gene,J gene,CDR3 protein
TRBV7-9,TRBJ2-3,CASSYITDTQYF
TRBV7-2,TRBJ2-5,CASSFYGVRETQYF
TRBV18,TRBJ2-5,CASSLRLAGETQYF
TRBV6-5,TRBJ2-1,CASSYTRRSNEQFF
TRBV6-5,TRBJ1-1,CASSYSAGGHTEAFF
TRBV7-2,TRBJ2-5,CASSVGQAQETQYF
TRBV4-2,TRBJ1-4,CASSPPGGTNEKLFF
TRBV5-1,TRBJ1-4,CASSLGPRDLNEKLFF
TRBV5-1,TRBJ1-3,CASRSESGNTIYF
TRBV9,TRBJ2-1,CASSPGLAGNEQFF
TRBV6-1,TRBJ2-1,CASGNRDHEQFF
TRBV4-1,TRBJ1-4,CASRKIGSADEKLFF
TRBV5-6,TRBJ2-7,CASSHVGGEQYF
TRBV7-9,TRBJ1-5,CASSRTGNQPQHF
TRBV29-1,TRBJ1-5,CSDIGQGRNQPQHF
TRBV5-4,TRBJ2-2,CASSPLGGGSNTGELFF
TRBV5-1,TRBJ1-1,CASSPRTGVRGDTEAFF
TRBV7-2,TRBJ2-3,CASSLAGGAAGPDTQYF
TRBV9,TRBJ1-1,CASTPGVRGGVTEAFF
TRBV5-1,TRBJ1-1,CASSLIRGQGVGTEAFF
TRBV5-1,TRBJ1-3,CASSSEGSGNTIYF
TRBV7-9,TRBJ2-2,CASSLRGSRGELFF
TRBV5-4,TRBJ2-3,CASSLLAGTTDTQYF
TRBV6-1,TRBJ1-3,CASSVPASGNTIYF
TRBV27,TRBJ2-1,CASSSVTSGVAFF
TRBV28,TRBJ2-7,CAISLRGVQYF
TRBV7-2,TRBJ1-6,CASSLVRGGPLHF
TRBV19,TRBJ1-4,CASTEQGEEKLFF
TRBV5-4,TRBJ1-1,CASSFLNTEAFF
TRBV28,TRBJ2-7,CASRPGLAGVVGFF
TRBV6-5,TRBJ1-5,CASSYEKAPQHF
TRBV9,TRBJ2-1,CASSVAGGRSYNEQFF
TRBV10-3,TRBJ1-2,CAISESASHYGYTF
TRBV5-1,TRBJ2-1,CASSLGARTSGRSEGNEQFF
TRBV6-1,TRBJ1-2,CATRRPGYTF
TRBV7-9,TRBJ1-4,CASSQSQGNLAQLFF
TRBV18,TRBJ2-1,CASSPIQGENEQFF
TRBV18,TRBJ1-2,CASSLRTQGARDGYTF
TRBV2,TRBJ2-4,CASKKEAGEKNIQYF
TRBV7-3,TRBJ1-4,CASSLRRGTKLFF
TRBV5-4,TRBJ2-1,CASSLGQGVYNEQFF
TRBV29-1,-,CSVGQGDEQYF
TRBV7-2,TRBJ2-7,CASSLLAGRYEQYF
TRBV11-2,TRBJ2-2,CASSLTAGGLGGELFF
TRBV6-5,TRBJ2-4,CASTYREGNIQYF
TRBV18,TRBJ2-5,CASSRGLAGVETQYF
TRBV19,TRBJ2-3,CASSIQGVTDTQYF
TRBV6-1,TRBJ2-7,CASSWDYQSSYEQYF
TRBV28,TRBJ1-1,CASSPNSWGRRTEAFF
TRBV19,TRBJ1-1,CASSVYRVMATEAFF
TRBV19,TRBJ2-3,CASTTTWESTDTQYF
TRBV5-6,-,CASSFQGVGEQYF
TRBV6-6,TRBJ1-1,CASSYDARVSDTEAFF